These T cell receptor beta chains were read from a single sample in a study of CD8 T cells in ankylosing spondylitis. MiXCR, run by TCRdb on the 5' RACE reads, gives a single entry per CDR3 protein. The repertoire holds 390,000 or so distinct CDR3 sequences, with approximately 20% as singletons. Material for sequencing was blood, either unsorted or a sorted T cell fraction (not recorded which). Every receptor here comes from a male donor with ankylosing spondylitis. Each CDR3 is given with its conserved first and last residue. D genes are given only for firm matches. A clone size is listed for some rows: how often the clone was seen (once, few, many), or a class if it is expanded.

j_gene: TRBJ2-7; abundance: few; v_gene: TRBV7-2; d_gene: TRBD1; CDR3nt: TGTGCCAGCAGCTTAGCCCCTCGACAGGGGGCGAGGTACGAGCAGTACTTC; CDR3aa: CASSLAPRQGARYEQYF
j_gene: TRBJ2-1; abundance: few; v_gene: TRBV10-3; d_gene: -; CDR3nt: TGTGCCATCAGTCCCGGCGGGGGCTCATACAATGAGCAGTTCTTC; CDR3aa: CAISPGGGSYNEQFF
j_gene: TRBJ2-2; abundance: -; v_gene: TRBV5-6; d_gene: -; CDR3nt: TGTGCCAGCAGCCAAGACTGGGCCGGGGAGCTGTTTTTT; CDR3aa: CASSQDWAGELFF
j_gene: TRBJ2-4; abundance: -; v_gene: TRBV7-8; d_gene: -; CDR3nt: TGTGCCAGCAGCTTAGCGGGGGCGCCGACCAAAAACATTCAGTACTTC; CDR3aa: CASSLAGAPTKNIQYF
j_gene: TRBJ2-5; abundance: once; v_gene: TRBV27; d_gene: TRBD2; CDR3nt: TGTGCCAGTAAATTAGCGGGAGACGGGGAGACCCAGTACTTC; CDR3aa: CASKLAGDGETQYF
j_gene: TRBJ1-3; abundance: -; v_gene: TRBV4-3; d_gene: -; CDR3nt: TGCGCCAGCAGCCAACGAGGGGATTCTGGAAACACCATATATTTT; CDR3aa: CASSQRGDSGNTIYF
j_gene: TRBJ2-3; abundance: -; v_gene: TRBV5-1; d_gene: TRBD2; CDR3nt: TGCGCCAGCAGCTTGGACCGTCTAGCGGGAGATACGCAGTATTTT; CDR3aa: CASSLDRLAGDTQYF
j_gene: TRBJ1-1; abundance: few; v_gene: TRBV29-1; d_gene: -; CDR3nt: TGCAGCGTGGTACCCGGGGACACTGAAGCTTTCTTT; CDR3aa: CSVVPGDTEAFF
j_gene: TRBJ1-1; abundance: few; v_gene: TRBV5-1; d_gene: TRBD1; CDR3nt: TGCGCCAGCAGCCCGCAGGGGGCGCGGAACACTGAAGCTTTCTTT; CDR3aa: CASSPQGARNTEAFF
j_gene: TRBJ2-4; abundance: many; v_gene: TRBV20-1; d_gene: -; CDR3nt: TGCAGTGCTCGACCCGGGGGAAGCGTGGGAAACATTCAGTACTTC; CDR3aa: CSARPGGSVGNIQYF
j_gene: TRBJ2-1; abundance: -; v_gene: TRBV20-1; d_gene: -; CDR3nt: TGCAGTGGTCTCCTCAGCTCCTACAATGAGCAGTTCTTC; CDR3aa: CSGLLSSYNEQFF
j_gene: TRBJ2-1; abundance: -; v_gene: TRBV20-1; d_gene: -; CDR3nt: TGCAGTGTTGGAGACCCGACGGCGGGCAATTACAATGAGCAGTTCTTC; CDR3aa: CSVGDPTAGNYNEQFF
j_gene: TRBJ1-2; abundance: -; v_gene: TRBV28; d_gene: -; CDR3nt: TGTGCCATCGACCGGGCCCCTCCCCTCTATGGCTACACCTTC; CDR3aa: CAIDRAPPLYGYTF
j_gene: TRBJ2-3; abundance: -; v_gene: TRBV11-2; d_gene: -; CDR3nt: TGTGCCAGCAGCTTAAACCCTAGTCCTTCCCCGTATTTT; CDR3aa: CASSLNPSPSPYF
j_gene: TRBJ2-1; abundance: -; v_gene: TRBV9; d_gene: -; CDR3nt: TGTGCCAGCAGCGTAGGGGGTTTATCCTACAATGAGCAGTTCTTC; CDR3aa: CASSVGGLSYNEQFF
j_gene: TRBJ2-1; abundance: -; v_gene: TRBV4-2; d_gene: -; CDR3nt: TGTGCCAGCAGCCAAGAAGAGGTACGGGAGCAGTTCTTC; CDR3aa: CASSQEEVREQFF
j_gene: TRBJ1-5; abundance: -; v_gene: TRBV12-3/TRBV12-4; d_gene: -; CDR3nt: TGTGCCAGCAGTCTCCTGGACTTAGGAGGGCCCCAGCATTTT; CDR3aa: CASSLLDLGGPQHF
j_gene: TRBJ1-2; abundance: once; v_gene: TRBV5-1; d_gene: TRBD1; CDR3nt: TGCGCCAGCAGTTCCCTCCCGGGACAGGGAGTTGGGCTGTATGGCTACACCTTC; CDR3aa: CASSSLPGQGVGLYGYTF
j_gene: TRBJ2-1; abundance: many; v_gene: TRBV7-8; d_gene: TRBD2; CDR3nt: TGTGCCAGCAGCTTAATGGTTAGCGGGGGCTACAATGAGCAGTTCTTC; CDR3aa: CASSLMVSGGYNEQFF
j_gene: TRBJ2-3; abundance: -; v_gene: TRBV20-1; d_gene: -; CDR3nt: TGCAGTGCTGGGTTGGGCTTATACACAGATACGCAGTATTTT; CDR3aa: CSAGLGLYTDTQYF
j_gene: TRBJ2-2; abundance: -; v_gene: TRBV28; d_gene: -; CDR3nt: TGTGCCAGCAGTCGCACAGGGTACACCGGGGAGCTGTTTTTT; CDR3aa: CASSRTGYTGELFF
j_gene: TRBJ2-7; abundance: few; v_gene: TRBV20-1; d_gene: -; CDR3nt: TGCAGTGCGACCCCGCTCCGGGACTCCTACGAGCAGTACTTC; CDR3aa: CSATPLRDSYEQYF
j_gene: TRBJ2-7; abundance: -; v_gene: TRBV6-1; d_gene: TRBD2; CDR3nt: TGTGCCAGCAGGCCCTCTCTAGCGGGAGGCGGGTACGAGCAGTACTTC; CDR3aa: CASRPSLAGGGYEQYF
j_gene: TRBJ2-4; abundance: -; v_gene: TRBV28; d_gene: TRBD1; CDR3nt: TGTGCCAGCAGTTTATGGGGACAGCTTATTCTAAACATTCAGTACTTC; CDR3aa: CASSLWGQLILNIQYF
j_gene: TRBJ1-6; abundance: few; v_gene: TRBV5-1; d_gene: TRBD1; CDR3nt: TGCGCCAGCAGCAAGACAGGGGAGAATTCACCCCTCCACTTT; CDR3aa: CASSKTGENSPLHF
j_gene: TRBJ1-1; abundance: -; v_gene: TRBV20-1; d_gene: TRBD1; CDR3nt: TGCAGTGCTAGATGGGACAGGTGGACTGAAGCTTTCTTT; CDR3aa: CSARWDRWTEAFF
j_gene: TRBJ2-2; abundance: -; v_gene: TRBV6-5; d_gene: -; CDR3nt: TGTGCCAGCATTAGCAGGGCGCTAGTGACCGGGGAGCTGTTTTTT; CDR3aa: CASISRALVTGELFF
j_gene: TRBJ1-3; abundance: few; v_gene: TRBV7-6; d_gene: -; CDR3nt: TGTGCCAGCAGCACTCCACAGTCGGGGGATAGCTCTGGAAACACCATATATTTT; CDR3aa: CASSTPQSGDSSGNTIYF